These T cell receptor beta chains were read from a single sample in a study of Ad26.COV2.S vaccination and SARS-CoV-2 variants. Sequenced by immunoSEQ multiplex PCR; TCRdb stores in-frame clones only, minus some. The sample holds hundreds of thousands of clones; around 86% are singletons and the top ten take roughly 3.2%. The sequences come from peripheral blood, collected in a trial of Ad26.COV2.S vaccine versus placebo. These receptors came from a person between 18 and 60 years old who received the Ad26.COV2.S COVID-19 vaccine or a placebo. Both conserved end residues are part of each CDR3. A D gene is named only where the DNA matches it firmly. Some rows mark clone size as missing; the rest say once, few, many or name a class of expanded clone.

-	TRBJ2-3	-	TRBV5-4	TGTGCCAGCAGCTTGGAATCCAGCACAGATACGCAGTATTTT	CASSLESSTDTQYF
once	TRBJ2-7	TRBD1	TRBV9	TGTGCCAGCAGCGCTGGGGACAGTTTCTACGAGCAGTACTTC	CASSAGDSFYEQYF
-	TRBJ1-3	-	TRBV9	TGTGCCAGCAGACCCGGAGGGCAGGGGGGAAACACCATATATTTT	CASRPGGQGGNTIYF
-	TRBJ2-3	-	TRBV6-2/TRBV6-3	TGTGCCAGCAGTTACTCGCGGGGCGCAGATACGCAGTATTTT	CASSYSRGADTQYF
-	TRBJ2-3	-	TRBV27	TGTGCCAGCAGAGACGGACGTAACACAGATACGCAGTATTTT	CASRDGRNTDTQYF
-	TRBJ1-2	TRBD1	TRBV4-3	TGCGCCAGCAGCCAAGATCTGACAGGGGACTATGGCTACACCTTC	CASSQDLTGDYGYTF
-	TRBJ1-4	-	TRBV5-6	TGTGCCAGCAGCCTGGGGGCAGGTGGGGAAAAACTGTTTTTT	CASSLGAGGEKLFF
-	TRBJ2-7	TRBD2	TRBV5-1	TGCGCCAGCAGCGCGGGACTAGCGGGGGCTCTTCTCTCCTACGAGCAGTACTTC	CASSAGLAGALLSYEQYF
-	TRBJ1-1	-	TRBV18	TGTGCCAGCTCACCGGGGTTGGGGGCGGGAACTGAAGCTTTCTTT	CASSPGLGAGTEAFF
-	TRBJ2-5	TRBD2	TRBV2	TGTGCCAGCTACATTCGGGGACTAGCGGAGACCCAGTACTTC	CASYIRGLAETQYF
-	TRBJ1-2	TRBD1	TRBV27	TGTGCCAGCAGCCTAATGAGGGACAGCCAGGGCGGCTACACCTTC	CASSLMRDSQGGYTF
-	TRBJ1-2	-	TRBV7-9	TGTGCCAGCAGCAACGTGGGGGGTCATGGCTACACCTTC	CASSNVGGHGYTF
few	TRBJ1-1	-	TRBV7-8	TGTGCCAGCAGCGTGGGACACCAGAACACTGAAGCTTTCTTT	CASSVGHQNTEAFF
-	TRBJ2-5	-	TRBV12-5	TGTGCTAGTGGTCTTGGAGAGACCCAGTACTTC	CASGLGETQYF
-	TRBJ1-2	TRBD1	TRBV5-4	TGTGCCAGCATCCTTCAGGGGGCGGATGGCTACACCTTC	CASILQGADGYTF
-	TRBJ2-1	-	TRBV24-1	TGTGCCACCAGTGAGGGGGGACAGCGAACCTACAATGAGCAGTTCTTC	CATSEGGQRTYNEQFF
-	TRBJ1-5	-	TRBV30	TGTGCCTGGAGCCCGGGGCAGATTAATCAGCCCCAGCATTTT	CAWSPGQINQPQHF
-	TRBJ2-6	-	TRBV11-2	TGTGCCAGCACCCCCGAGGGGGTTACTGGGGCCAACGTCCTGACTTTC	CASTPEGVTGANVLTF
-	TRBJ1-1	-	TRBV9	TGTGCCAGCAGCGCCAAACCGGGTCAGGAGGGAATCGGAGCTTTCTTT	CASSAKPGQEGIGAFF
-	TRBJ2-7	TRBD1	TRBV30	TGTGCCTGGAGTCGGCCAGGGGGCGGACACTACGAGCAGTACTTC	CAWSRPGGGHYEQYF
-	TRBJ2-7	TRBD1	TRBV10-2	TGCGCCAGCATTATACCGGGACAGGGGAAGAACGAGCAGTACTTC	CASIIPGQGKNEQYF
-	TRBJ1-1	-	TRBV7-7	TGTGCTAGCAGCTTAGGGGGGGGCCAATTCATGAACACTGAAGCTTTCTTT	CASSLGGGQFMNTEAFF
-	TRBJ1-5	-	TRBV28	TGTGCCAGCAGTCGGACCACCAGGATTAGCAATCAGCCCCAGCATTTT	CASSRTTRISNQPQHF
-	TRBJ2-1	-	TRBV29-1	TGCAGCGTTGGGCTGACTAGGGGCAATGAGCAGTTCTTC	CSVGLTRGNEQFF
-	TRBJ2-7	TRBD1	TRBV7-9	TGTGCCAGCAGCTTAGCAAGGACAGGGGCTCCCTACGAGCAGTACTTC	CASSLARTGAPYEQYF
-	TRBJ2-5	-	TRBV2	TGTGCCAGCACCTCGGACAGATACCAAGAGACCCAGTACTTC	CASTSDRYQETQYF